This T cell receptor beta chain is from a study of blood T cell repertoires in COVID-19. Study overall: The study drew acute and convalescent COVID-19 samples from the United States, Italy and Spain. The analysed material was cDNA or gDNA that came from T cells, B-cell-depleted T cells, or PBMCs.

Trimming pared 4 bases from V and 8 bases from J, leaving 14 bases between. The CDR3 is 12 amino acids. CDR1 is SQVTM, CDR2 ANQGSEA, per germline. Original handling: By means of reference gene primer amplification, nucleated cell counts were estimated. The assay was immunoSEQ multiplex PCR, and TCRdb's table has in-frame clones only and misses some. V and J calls and clone size follow that table, whereas D and trimming were derived from the DNA. The table records about 170,000 clones, 86% of them present only once. The V and J genes are TRBV29-1 and TRBJ1-2; D may be TRBD1 (5 bases). Sequencing was done on a sample of peripheral blood. The clonotype originates from an elderly woman in a cohort sampled during active or convalescent COVID-19. CDR3 DNA sequence: TGCAGCGTTGGGGGGAGGGTGGACGGCTACACCTTC. Translating it yields CSVGGRVDGYTF.